These 30 T cell receptor beta chains were all obtained from the same sample, sequenced in a study of blood T cell repertoires in COVID-19. The repertoire was sequenced with immunoSEQ multiplex PCR; TCRdb's copy has only in-frame clones and lacks some. The sample has approximately 100,000 clones; 91% are singletons. The sequencing sample was made of peripheral blood. The receptors were gathered from a man between 60 and 75 years old with acute or convalescent COVID-19.

The V and J genes are TRBV6-5 and TRBJ1-5; D unclear. V dropped 2 bases and J dropped 6 bases, with 8 bases sitting between them. Germline CDR1 MNHEY, CDR2 SVGAGI. There are 13 residues in the CDR3. The CDR3 loop is CASSYGTSQPQHF. DNA of the CDR3: TGTGCCAGCAGTTACGGTACCAGTCAGCCCCAGCATTTT.

The chain employs TRBV4-2 and TRBJ2-6, with a tentative D call TRBD1 (6 bases). The CDR3 covers 16 residues. V was pared by 3 bases and J by 4 bases, with 13 bases between. Germline V gene lookup returns CDR1 LGHNA and CDR2 YNFKEQ. The CDR3 here is CASSQSTGLGANVLTF. The CDR3 DNA sequence: TGTGCCAGCAGCCAGAGCACAGGGTTGGGGGCCAACGTCCTGACTTTC.

The V call is TRBV11-2, the J call TRBJ2-2; D remains ambiguous. Per germline, CDR1 SGHAT and CDR2 FQNNGV. The CDR3 extends over 16 amino acids. Trimming removed 1 base from V and 0 bases from J, with 9 bases in between. The CDR3 coding sequence is TGTGCCAGCAGCTTAGGGGCTATCTCGAACACCGGGGAGCTGTTTTTT. Protein: CASSLGAISNTGELFF.

The chain joins TRBV27 to TRBJ1-2, with 10 bases matching TRBD1. The ends lost 5 bases at V and 4 bases at J; junction bases unmatched: 10. The germline gives CDR1 MNHEY, CDR2 SMNVEV (reference sequence). The CDR3 length is 16 residues. The CDR3 region is CASSITAGTGAYGYTF. CDR3 DNA sequence: TGTGCCAGCAGTATCACCGCCGGGACAGGGGCCTATGGCTACACCTTC.

The chain has TRBV2 and TRBJ1-2, with 7 bases matching TRBD1. Per the germline V gene, CDR1 is SNHLY and CDR2 is FYNNEI. CDR3 length: 12 residues. Trimming at V came to 6 bases and at J to 8 bases, leaving 6 bases not matched to a gene. CDR3 DNA sequence: TGTGCCAGCAGGGGGGACAGCAGGGGCTACACCTTC. Its protein is CASRGDSRGYTF.

V usage is TRBV28 and J usage is TRBJ1-1; 10 positions agree with TRBD1. J was trimmed by 10 bases and V by 7 bases; bases with no gene match: 12. This CDR3 has 14 amino acids. Per the germline V gene, CDR1 is MDHEN and CDR2 is SYDVKM. The CDR3 is CASTGGTGVFVAFF. The CDR3 DNA is TGTGCCAGCACCGGCGGGACAGGGGTCTTTGTAGCTTTCTTT.

The rearrangement uses TRBV19 and TRBJ1-5; 8 bases fit TRBD1. After removal of 5 bases from V and 7 bases from J, the junction contained 16 bases not matched to a gene. Germline-derived CDR1 and CDR2 are LNHDA and SQIVND (reference sequence). The CDR3 covers 17 residues. CDR3: CASSLNRDRRGGQPQHF. The CDR3 coding sequence is TGTGCCAGTAGTTTGAACCGGGACAGGAGGGGCGGGCAGCCCCAGCATTTT.

This clone showed up just a few times. The chain has TRBV29-1 and TRBJ1-3, with 7 bases that match TRBD1. The length of the CDR3 is 14 residues. Germline CDR1 SQVTM, CDR2 ANQGSEA. The V segment lost 1 base and the J segment 8 bases; nucleotides outside the gene matches: 8. CDR3 in DNA: TGCAGCGTTGAAGTTAGGGGGCGCGGAGACACCATATATTTT. Translating gives CSVEVRGRGDTIYF.

V is TRBV19 and J is TRBJ1-1; no clear D. V was pared by 6 bases and J by 0 bases, with 8 bases between. The CDR3 consists of 13 residues. From germline, CDR1 is LNHDA and CDR2 SQIVND (reference sequence). CDR3 sequence: CASRIQMNTEAFF. The CDR3 nucleotides read TGTGCCAGTAGGATACAGATGAACACTGAAGCTTTCTTT.

The chain uses TRBV19 and TRBJ2-1; a weak D match, TRBD1 (6 bases). CDR1 and CDR2 from the germline V gene are LNHDA and SQIVND (reference sequence). V lost 4 bases and J 8 bases, leaving 12 bases between the germline ends. This CDR3 region has 13 residues. The CDR3 DNA is TGTGCCAGTAGTAGGGGGACACTAGATGAGCAGTTCTTC. Its protein product is CASSRGTLDEQFF.

This chain joins TRBV6-1 and TRBJ2-1; TRBD2 matches at 8 bases. V shed 2 bases, J shed 10 bases, and the junction held 10 bases outside the gene matches. The CDR3 sequence is 15 residues long. Germline V gene data show CDR1 as MNHNS and CDR2 as SASEGT. CDR3 nucleotides: TGTGCCAGCAGTGAAATCACGGGAGGGTTGGGGGAGCAGTTCTTC. Its protein is CASSEITGGLGEQFF.

This clone was seen once. The gene calls are TRBV30 and TRBJ1-3; D gene unclear. Germline CDR1 and CDR2: GTSNPN and SVGIG (reference sequence). This CDR3 has 13 amino acids. V was cut by 0 bases and J by 8 bases, with 11 bases left in between. CDR3 in amino acids: CAWSVSGVDTIYF. In DNA form, the CDR3 reads TGTGCCTGGAGTGTAAGCGGGGTCGACACCATATATTTT.

This clone has only one observation. The V and J genes are TRBV19 and TRBJ2-2, with unresolved D. Germline CDR1 LNHDA, CDR2 SQIVND (reference sequence). The CDR3 consists of 14 residues. V lost 11 bases to trimming and J lost 0 bases, with 13 bases between them. In DNA form, the CDR3 reads TGTGCCCTTGCGGTCGACGCGAACACCGGGGAGCTGTTTTTT. Translation gives CALAVDANTGELFF.

J is TRBJ1-2 and V is TRBV16, with D unclear. Trimming cost V 2 bases and J 4 bases, with 11 bases left between them. The germline CDR1 and CDR2 sequences are KGHSY and FQNENV. The CDR3 loop spans 14 amino acids. In nucleotides, the CDR3 is TGTGCCAGCAGCCAACCCGGCGGGCCCTATGGCTACACCTTC. It encodes CASSQPGGPYGYTF.

This clone was seen a handful of times. The chain joins TRBV7-6 to TRBJ2-7; possibly TRBD2 for D (6 bases). V lost 5 bases and J 6 bases, leaving 17 bases between the germline ends. The CDR3 consists of 14 residues. Germline CDR1 reads SGHVS; CDR2 reads FNYEAQ. The CDR3 region has the DNA TGTGCCAGCAGCCCAACTTTTAGCGGAGGCGAGCAGTACTTC. Its protein product is CASSPTFSGGEQYF. Supplemented by reference TRBV7-6 and TRBJ2-7, the full variable domain reads GAGVSQSPRYKVTKRGQDVALRCDPISGHVSLYWYRQALGQGPEFLTYFNYEAQQDKSGLPNDRFSAERPEGSISTLTIQRTEQRDSAMYRCASSPTFSGGEQYFGPGTRLTVT.

The sample holds a few counts of this clone. The V call is TRBV9, the J call TRBJ2-7, with D possibly being TRBD2 (6 bases). This CDR3 has 15 residues. The germline V gene encodes CDR1 SGDLS and CDR2 YYNGEE. Trimming shortened V by 1 base and J by 2 bases, and 13 bases separated the two germline ends. CDR3 sequence (DNA): TGTGCCAGCAGCGTATTTTCCGGGGGACCCTACGAGCAGTACTTC. It yields the protein CASSVFSGGPYEQYF.

This chain joins TRBV7-9 and TRBJ1-5, with 8 bases fitting TRBD1. The germline CDR1 and CDR2 sequences are SEHNR and FQNEAQ (reference sequence). The CDR3 sequence is 12 residues long. With V trimmed by 5 bases and J by 9 bases, 3 bases remained unmatched. The CDR3 nucleotides read TGTGCCAGCAGCCCAGGGACAGGGCCCCAGCATTTT. This gives the protein CASSPGTGPQHF.

This clone was found once. The V call is TRBV7-9, the J call TRBJ2-1, with D possibly TRBD1 on 5 matching bases. V lost 5 bases and J lost 9, with 17 bases in between. The V gene's germline CDR1 is SEHNR and CDR2 FQNEAQ (reference sequence). The CDR3 sequence is 14 residues long. CDR3 sequence reads: CASSPWQGKAEQFF. CDR3 in DNA: TGTGCCAGCAGCCCCTGGCAGGGTAAGGCTGAGCAGTTCTTC.

The chain has TRBV5-1 and TRBJ1-1; TRBD1 matches 10 bases. From germline, CDR1 is SGHRS and CDR2 YFSETQ. V dropped 3 bases and J dropped 4; count of bases not matched to a gene: 12. CDR3 length: 17 residues. The CDR3 here is CASSSSGTGARGTEAFF. CDR3 nucleotide sequence: TGCGCCAGCAGCTCTTCCGGGACAGGGGCTAGGGGCACTGAAGCTTTCTTT.

This clone was seen a few times. This chain uses TRBV19 with TRBJ1-1; no clear D. Trimming left V 5 bases short and J 1 base short, with 11 bases between. CDR1 LNHDA and CDR2 SQIVND come from the germline V gene (reference sequence). This CDR3 contains 14 residues. CDR3 in amino acids: CASSFLRENTEAFF. CDR3 DNA sequence: TGTGCCAGTAGTTTCCTGAGGGAGAACACTGAAGCTTTCTTT.

This chain uses TRBV5-1 with TRBJ1-1; the D gene is possibly TRBD1 (5 bases). With 0 bases removed from V and 7 bases from J, the gap between germline ends came to 13 bases. Germline lookup yields CDR1 SGHRS and CDR2 YFSETQ. This CDR3 region has 14 residues. The CDR3 loop reads CASSLGPGSSEAFF. CDR3 sequence (DNA): TGCGCCAGCAGCTTGGGTCCAGGGTCGAGTGAAGCTTTCTTT.

CDR3 in amino acids: CASSYWTGSSTDTQYF. The CDR3 DNA is TGCGCCAGCAGCTATTGGACAGGGTCAAGCACAGATACGCAGTATTTT. This rearrangement joins TRBV5-1 to TRBJ2-3; 8 bases map to TRBD1. CDR1 is SGHRS and CDR2 is YFSETQ in the germline V gene. The ends lost 3 bases at V and 0 bases at J; junction bases unmatched: 6. The CDR3 runs to 16 residues.

This chain joins TRBV13 and TRBJ1-1; 7 nucleotides match TRBD1. The CDR3 has 18 amino acids. CDR1 and CDR2 (germline): PRHDT, FYEKMQ (reference sequence). Trimming cost V 4 bases and J 0 bases; bases outside gene matches: 14. CDR3 in DNA: TGTGCCAGCAGCTCTTCCGGGACAGCATCCCTCATGAACACTGAAGCTTTCTTT. Amino acid sequence: CASSSSGTASLMNTEAFF.

This chain links TRBV6-5 with TRBJ1-3; D is unresolved. With 2 bases removed from V and 4 bases from J, the gap between germline ends came to 6 bases. Germline V lookup: CDR1 MNHEY, CDR2 SVGAGI. The CDR3 spans 13 residues. CDR3 sequence reads: CASSYLGGNTIYF. CDR3 DNA: TGTGCCAGCAGTTACCTAGGAGGAAACACCATATATTTT.

This clone was recorded a few times. The chain employs TRBV27 and TRBJ1-2; D ambiguous. With 4 bases removed from V and 3 bases from J, the gap between germline ends came to 15 bases. This CDR3 is built from 15 residues. Germline V CDR1 and CDR2: MNHEY, SMNVEV (reference sequence). As DNA, the CDR3 is TGTGCCAGCAGTTCACTATCGAGGCGGCACTATGGCTACACCTTC. Its protein is CASSSLSRRHYGYTF.

The CDR3 reads CASSLYRYGYTF. CDR3 sequence (DNA): TGTGCCAGCAGTTTATACCGGTATGGCTACACCTTC. This chain connects TRBV12-3 or TRBV12-4 to TRBJ1-2; D is unclear. Trimming pared 2 bases from V and 5 bases from J, leaving 6 bases between. The CDR3 has 12 amino acids.

For the CDR3, the DNA is TGTGCCAGCAGCCATGGTCCGGGACTAGCGCGTTACAATGAGCAGTTCTTC. It codes for CASSHGPGLARYNEQFF. The V gene is TRBV3-1 (or the pseudogene TRBV3-2), the J gene TRBJ2-1; 10 positions agree with TRBD2. In germline, CDR1 is LGHDT, CDR2 YNNKEL (reference sequence). V was pared by 3 bases and J by 4 bases, with 9 bases of the junction left unmatched. This CDR3 contains 17 residues.

The V and J genes are TRBV2 and TRBJ1-6; the D is unclear. V was clipped by 1 base and J by 8 bases, with 6 bases between them. The germline gives CDR1 SNHLY, CDR2 FYNNEI. The CDR3 is made up of 13 amino acids. The CDR3 region has the DNA TGTGCCAGCAGTGAAGACCGGGATTCACCCCTCCACTTT. Translated, it gives CASSEDRDSPLHF.

This sequence joins TRBV24-1 and TRBJ1-5; D might be TRBD1 (5 bases). V was cut by 4 bases and J by 4 bases, with 10 bases left in between. The CDR3 runs 14 residues. In germline, CDR1 is KGHDR, CDR2 SFDVKD. CDR3 nucleotide sequence: TGTGCCACCAGTGACCCCGGGGGGAATCAGCCCCAGCATTTT. Translating gives CATSDPGGNQPQHF.

The V and J genes are TRBV30 and TRBJ2-5; TRBD1 might be the D (7 bases). Per germline, CDR1 GTSNPN and CDR2 SVGIG (reference sequence). CDR3 length equals 15 residues. V lost 5 bases and J 5 bases, leaving 21 bases between the germline ends. The CDR3 nucleotides are TGTGCCTGGTCTCAGGGGGGACCACCTCGGGAGACCCAGTACTTC. Translating it yields CAWSQGGPPRETQYF.